This T cell receptor beta chain comes out of a study of cytomegalovirus exposure and HLA in healthy donors. PCR primers comprised 60 Vbeta and 13 Jbeta primers. The method was immunoSEQ multiplex PCR; TCRdb's version includes in-frame clones alone and lacks a portion of them. This table holds about 92,000 clones, about three quarters found once. Broader study findings: In a later analysis, TCR association rates varied by HLA locus: DRB1 most, HLA-C fewest.

V lost 2 bases, J lost 10 bases, and 6 bases lay in between. The CDR3 has 11 amino acids. From germline, CDR1 is GTSNPN and CDR2 SVGIG (reference sequence). This clone was detected only once. The antigen remains unidentified. The chain links TRBV30 to TRBJ1-6; D uncertain. The sequence came from a man aged 50-59 years in good health and CMV-seropositive. The sequencing input was PBMCs. CDR3 sequence reads: CAWSPGSPLHF. The DNA of the CDR3 is TGTGCCTGGAGTCCGGGGTCACCCCTCCACTTT.